Listed here is a single T cell receptor (beta chain). This receptor's antigen is unknown. Within one base of it there is no much larger clone, and no base qualities were kept. One collaborating source in Seattle enrolled patients while the patients were actively infected and followed the patients over time throughout the course of disease. The collaborating institutions used their own protocols to collect whole blood in K2EDTA tubes. For TCRbeta analysis, collaborators shipped samples in one of three forms: frozen whole blood, isolated PBMCs, or DNA extracted from either of those sample types. The immunoSEQ Assay, a bias-controlled multiplex PCR, was used to amplify TCRbeta CDR3 regions from genomic DNA. The original methods were these. Within the assay, amplification of reference gene primers was used to estimate how many nucleated cells each sample contained. To quantify the absolute abundance of each unique TCRbeta CDR3 rearrangement, sequence reads were collapsed and filtered. For each sample, productive Simpson clonality was calculated as the square root of Simpson's diversity index across productive rearrangements. Entries here come from immuneACCESS through TCRdb and include only in-frame sequences with V and J called. Some clones fail to appear in such tables; in the studies checked, an unresolved V gene covers under half of the shortfall, and the cause of the remainder is unknown. That table furnishes V, J and clone size, whereas the DNA furnished D and trimming. The sample yields approximately 120,000 clones; roughly 90% were counted once. The ten largest clones take up roughly 2% of the sample.

The sample comes from a study of blood T cell repertoires in COVID-19 (dated by TCRdb to the early 2020s). Concerning the study at large: Samples from collaborators originated in the United States, Italy and Spain and spanned both the acute and convalescent phases of COVID-19. The material from the prospective study consisted of cDNA or gDNA derived from T cells, B-cell-depleted T cells, or PBMCs. Sample metadata almost always included a de-identified subject ID, COVID-19 status, age in years and sex. Where HLA class I and class II types were available, the types were taken from metadata supplied by the sample provider, not from assay-based typing. Samples were obtained from the ongoing ImmuneRACE study (first 160 participants) and from some 1,300 subjects provided by 6 global collaborators. A freely available public database, intended as a resource for researchers studying the immune response to SARS-CoV-2, is where the repertoires were released. The dataset comprised deeply sampled blood TCRbeta repertoires from subjects exposed to, actively infected with, or recovered from COVID-19. Study-wide conclusions, independent of this receptor: How much clinical and demographic metadata was included differed by source and by participant, and the metadata was provided uncurated.

Via the germline V gene, CDR1 is SGHTA and CDR2 FQGTGA. The cysteine opens and the phenylalanine closes a CDR3 of 16 amino acids. Just the 48-base CDR3 DNA is kept, in frame starting at base 1. For this chain, trimming is 6 bases at the V end and 8 bases at the J end, and the number of junction bases without a gene match is 15. The TCR comes from a man aged 45-65 years with COVID-19, enrolled during active disease. The sample taken for sequencing was peripheral blood. Here the chain combines TRBV7-3 and TRBJ2-3, and TRBD1 aligns with 9 junction nucleotides. This receptor has the CDR3 CASSLGQGALGGTQYF. The DNA sequence is as follows: TGTGCCAGCAGTCTGGGACAGGGTGCCCTCGGAGGTACGCAGTATTTT.